Listed here are 11 T cell receptor beta chains from one sample, sequenced in a study of T cells in Graves' hyperthyroidism and ophthalmopathy. TCR beta CDR3 sequences were amplified from RNA transcripts. TCR CDR3 underwent first-round RT-PCR with the HTBI primer set. TCRdb passed the multiplex PCR reads through MiXCR, listing each CDR3 protein once. The sample yields around 720,000 distinct CDR3 sequences, around a third seen once. Sequenced sample: blood. The receptors originated from a woman aged 40 to 55 with Graves' hyperthyroidism.

This clonotype came up once. At one end the junction does not follow the germline gene, possibly because of a read error. The V call is TRBV7-2, the J call TRBJ2-5, with TRBD1 identical over 7 bases. Germline V gene sequence: CDR1 SGHTA, CDR2 FQGNSA. CDR3 length: 17 amino acids. CDR3 DNA sequence: TGTGCTAGCAGCCCTGGAGAGGCCAGACAGGGCGGGGAGACCCAGTACTTC. As protein: CASSPGEARQGGETQYF. The whole variable domain, filled in from reference TRBV7-2 and TRBJ2-5, reads GAGVSQSPSNKVTEKGKDVELRCDPISGHTALYWYRQSLGQGLEFLIYFQGNSAPDKSGLPSDRFSAERTGGSVSTLTIQRTQQEDSAVYLCASSPGEARQGGETQYFGPGTRLLVL.

This clonotype has only a few counts. The J gene is TRBJ1-3, the V gene TRBV3-1, with a possible D match to TRBD1 (5 bases). The CDR3 is 16 residues long. Germline V CDR1 and CDR2: LGHDT, YNNKEL (reference sequence). V lost 3 bases and J lost 2, with 14 bases in between. The CDR3 protein is CASSQGSGTAGNTIYF. The CDR3, as DNA: TGTGCCAGCAGCCAGGGTTCCGGGACGGCTGGAAACACCATATATTTT.

This chain uses TRBV2 with TRBJ2-7; D is ambiguous. Between the trimmed V and J ends, which lost 8 bases and 2 bases, there was a span of 13 bases. The germline CDR1 and CDR2 sequences are SNHLY and FYNNEI. There are 13 residues in the CDR3. CDR3: CASVSPQAYEQYF. The CDR3 DNA follows: TGTGCCAGCGTTAGTCCGCAAGCCTACGAGCAGTACTTC.

This clonotype was picked up many times. J is TRBJ1-1 and V is TRBV7-8; maybe TRBD1 (6 bases). V gave up 4 bases and J gave up 7 bases, with 13 bases separating them. The CDR3 has 13 amino acids. Germline V gives CDR1 SGHVS, CDR2 FQNEAQ. The CDR3 here is CASSWIEDSEAFF. The CDR3, as DNA: TGTGCCAGCAGCTGGATAGAGGACAGTGAAGCTTTCTTT.

The chain links TRBV29-1 to TRBJ1-1, with TRBD1 as a possible D gene (5 bases). The V end lost 7 bases, the J end lost 4 bases, and 16 bases lay between the germline ends. CDR3 length: 13 residues. CDR1 and CDR2 (germline): SQVTM, ANQGSEA. In nucleotides, the CDR3 is TGCAGCGCTCAGGTCGGGGGGGGCACTGAAGCTTTCTTT. Encoded protein: CSAQVGGGTEAFF.

This clonotype was observed at least ten times. This sequence joins TRBV20-1 and TRBJ1-1; 8 nucleotides line up with TRBD1. V lost 6 bases, J lost 4 bases, and 10 bases stayed unmatched. Germline lookup yields CDR1 DFQATT and CDR2 SNEGSKA (reference sequence). The CDR3 length is 14 residues. Here the CDR3 reads CSAPLTGVATEAFF. CDR3 nucleotide sequence: TGCAGTGCCCCGTTGACAGGGGTCGCCACTGAAGCTTTCTTT.

The CDR3 DNA follows: TGTGCCACCAGCCCCGGGACAGCCTCCTCCGCTGAAGCTTTCTTT. As protein: CATSPGTASSAEAFF. The chain couples TRBV15 to TRBJ1-1; 7 bases agree with TRBD1. CDR1 is LNHNV and CDR2 is YYDKDF in the germline V gene (reference sequence). The junction had 12 bases not matched to a gene; V was cut back by 5 bases and J by 6 bases. This CDR3 region has 15 residues.

The chain links TRBV7-2 to TRBJ2-7; 10 nucleotides align to TRBD1. Germline V lookup: CDR1 SGHTA, CDR2 FQGNSA. V lost 5 bases to trimming and J lost 7 bases; unmatched junction nucleotides: 11. This CDR3 region has 15 residues. CDR3 in DNA: TGTGCCAGCAGCCGGGGGACAGGGGCCCAAGGGGAGCAGTACTTC. This codes for CASSRGTGAQGEQYF.

The chain is built from TRBV19 and TRBJ1-1; 8 positions match TRBD1. CDR1 is LNHDA, CDR2 SQIVND, per germline (reference sequence). CDR3 length equals 18 residues. V shed 7 bases, J shed 1 base, and the junction held 17 bases outside the gene matches. CDR3 in DNA: TGTGCCAGTATCGCTCGGGCGGGTTGGACAGGGACGAACACTGAAGCTTTCTTT. The encoded protein is CASIARAGWTGTNTEAFF.

The rearrangement joins TRBV4-3 to TRBJ1-3, with no clear D. V dropped 0 bases and J dropped 9 bases, with 12 bases sitting between them. The V gene's germline CDR1 is LGHNA and CDR2 YSLEER. CDR3 length: 14 amino acids. This CDR3 reads CASSQDQPRGTIYF. CDR3 nucleotides: TGCGCCAGCAGCCAAGATCAGCCCCGGGGCACCATATATTTT.

The V gene is TRBV25-1, the J gene TRBJ1-5; no reliable D call. Trimming left V 8 bases short and J 4 bases short, with 12 bases between. Germline V gives CDR1 MGHDK, CDR2 SYGVNS. This CDR3 region has 13 residues. CDR3 sequence reads: CASDDGYNQPQHF. The CDR3 DNA is TGTGCCAGCGACGACGGCTATAATCAGCCCCAGCATTTT.